This T cell receptor beta chain was documented in a study of identical twins. A universal primer site was incorporated via template switching, and the cDNA contained unique molecular identifiers. Each CDR3 protein is one row after TCRdb ran MiXCR on the 5' RACE reads. The table lists roughly 280,000 distinct CDR3 sequences, roughly 9.8% of them singletons, with roughly 6.4% in the top ten. This clonotype was recorded at least ten times. This sample was also put to use in a study of yellow fever vaccine responses in identical twins.

This sequence was found in a young woman in good health. Sequencing was performed on CD8+ T cells sorted from blood.

CDR3 DNA: TGTGCCAGCAGTTTAACTTTCCCAAGCTACGAGCAGTACTTC. Encoded protein: CASSLTFPSYEQYF. The chain links TRBV27 to TRBJ2-7; the D is unclear. Trimming left V 2 bases short and J 3 bases short, with 11 bases between. CDR1 MNHEY and CDR2 SMNVEV come from the germline V gene (reference sequence). The CDR3 runs 14 residues.